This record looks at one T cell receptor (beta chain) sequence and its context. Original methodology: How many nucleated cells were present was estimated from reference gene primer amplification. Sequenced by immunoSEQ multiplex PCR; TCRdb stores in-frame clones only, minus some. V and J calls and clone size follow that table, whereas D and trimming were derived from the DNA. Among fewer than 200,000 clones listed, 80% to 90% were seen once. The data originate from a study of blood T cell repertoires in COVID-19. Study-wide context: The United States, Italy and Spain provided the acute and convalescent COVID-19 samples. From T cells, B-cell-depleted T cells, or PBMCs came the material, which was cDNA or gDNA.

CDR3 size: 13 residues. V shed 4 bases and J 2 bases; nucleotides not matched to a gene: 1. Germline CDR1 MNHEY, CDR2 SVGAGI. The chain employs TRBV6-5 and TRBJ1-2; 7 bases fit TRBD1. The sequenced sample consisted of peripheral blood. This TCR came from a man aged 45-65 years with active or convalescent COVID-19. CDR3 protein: CASSLTGNYGYTF. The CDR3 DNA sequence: TGTGCCAGCAGTTTGACAGGGAACTATGGCTACACCTTC.